This TCR beta chain was sequenced for a study of T cells in Graves' hyperthyroidism and ophthalmopathy (dated by TCRdb to the late 2010s). Notes on the research overall: Peripheral blood samples were taken at the time of initial diagnosis, prior to any treatment. To identify distinguishing TCR V-J signatures, a discovery cohort of some 100 patients was used, comprising fewer than 45 with Graves' ophthalmopathy and some 57 with stable Graves' hyperthyroidism. An independent validation cohort of under 20 hyperthyroidism patients and 15 or so patients who later progressed to ophthalmopathy tested prospective prediction of ophthalmopathy. The 100 or so discovery patients were randomly divided into training and test sets at a 7:3 ratio. In roughly six Graves' hyperthyroidism patients, the study also compared T-cell repertoires from thyroid tissue with T-cell repertoires from blood. Once sampling was done, hyperthyroidism patients were given methimazole at a starting dose of 30 mg daily, whereas ophthalmopathy patients were given high-dose intravenous methylprednisolone. The paper reports TCR Vbeta CDR3 sequencing of over 130 peripheral blood samples: 40 to 45 ophthalmopathy, fewer than 85 hyperthyroidism and roughly 17 progressor patients.

Summary of the overall study and its limitations: A model built on a 13 V-J signature distinguished ophthalmopathy from stable hyperthyroidism, reaching roughly 88% sensitivity and about 81% specificity in cross-validation and 80%/75% in testing. In validation, the model predicted progression to ophthalmopathy a median of about 6.8 months before onset, with roughly 70% sensitivity and roughly 72% specificity. No statistical method was used to fix the sample size in advance, and group allocation was not hidden from the investigators. Most expanded thyroid clonotypes (frequency above 0.001) were also detected in blood, a finding suggesting that blood repertoires may reflect thyroid immune responses.

Ophthalmopathy patients had moderately to severely active disease, Clinical Activity Score of at least 3, NOSPECS grade of at least 4, and duration under 3 months. Patients with uncontrolled infections, other autoimmune diseases, pregnancy or lactation were excluded. Diagnoses were established on the basis of clinical symptoms, serum thyroxine and TRAb, thyroid ultrasound, and orbital computed tomography. Ficoll-Paque density gradient centrifugation was used to isolate PBMCs from around 9.1 ml of fresh peripheral blood. Trizol reagent was used to extract total RNA, and RNA quality was then checked on an Agilent 2100 Bioanalyzer. In the germline V gene, CDR1 corresponds to SGHAT and CDR2 to FQNNGV. The CDR3 spans 13 residues, from the cysteine through the phenylalanine. Of the read, only the CDR3 DNA is kept; its 39 bases are in frame from base 1. Trimming costs V 4 bases and J 4 bases, and their ends lie 10 bases apart.

TCR beta CDR3 regions were amplified from RNA transcripts. The first round of RT-PCR for the TCR CDR3 was performed with the HTBI primer set and the Qiagen OneStep RT-PCR kit. The libraries were constructed in a second round of multiplex PCR and then size-selected and purified. The libraries were sequenced on an Illumina HiSeq2000 using paired-end 100 bp reads. In the source study's methods: SOAPnuke was used to process the raw data, throwing out any read that contained adapters or uncalled bases, had a mean Phred below 15, or lacked an exact constant-primer or identifier match. COPE v1.2.5 was used to merge the high-quality paired reads, and each unique nucleotide sequence was defined as a clonotype. MiTCR v1.1 was used to align clonotypes to the IMGT TRBV, TRBD and TRBJ reference segments. Analysis was restricted to V-J combinations with a frequency above 0.0001, which covered about 99% of repertoires. The TCS score was defined as F50 (clonal expansion) divided by E x V (chaos), with BLOSUM62-based TCRdist calculated between CDR3 peptides within each V-J. Welch's t-statistics and random forest reduced roughly 540 V-J features to 10 to 15, which were used in a naive Bayes classifier (R e1071). TCRdb applied fastp at Q25 and MiXCR to the public reads, then kept only in-frame beta chains. Entries that share a CDR3 protein sequence are merged under the most common genes and DNA. None of the V and J calls come from the authors' own analysis; TCRdb made them. The sample table shows about 600,000 distinct CDR3 sequences, and about a sixth are seen once. The ten biggest clones cover 3% to 4% of the sample.

Concerning this clonotype itself: The target of this receptor is not known. Given a much more abundant clone one base away, this may be a read error.

Here the chain combines TRBV11-2 and TRBJ1-1; the D gene assignment is ambiguous. The TCR sequence derives from a woman between 40 and 50 years old with Graves' ophthalmopathy. Sequenced: blood. The bases read TGTGCCAGCAGCTCTGGGATGAGCACTGAAGCTTTCTTT. Translated, it gives CASSSGMSTEAFF.